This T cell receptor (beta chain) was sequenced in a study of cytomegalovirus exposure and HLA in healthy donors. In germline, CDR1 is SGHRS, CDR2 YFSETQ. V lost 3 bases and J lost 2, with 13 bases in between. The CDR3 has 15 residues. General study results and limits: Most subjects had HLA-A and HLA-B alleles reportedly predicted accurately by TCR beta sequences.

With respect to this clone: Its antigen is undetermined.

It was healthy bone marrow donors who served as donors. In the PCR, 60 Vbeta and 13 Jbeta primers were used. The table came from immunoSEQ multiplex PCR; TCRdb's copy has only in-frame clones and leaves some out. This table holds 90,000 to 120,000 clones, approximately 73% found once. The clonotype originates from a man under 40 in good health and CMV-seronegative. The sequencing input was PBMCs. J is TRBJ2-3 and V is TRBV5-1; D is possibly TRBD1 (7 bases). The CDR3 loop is CASSSTGRDTDTQYF. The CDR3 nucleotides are TGCGCCAGCAGCTCGACAGGGCGGGACACAGATACGCAGTATTTT.